This T cell receptor (beta chain) originates from a study of T cells after yellow fever vaccination. Study context: Fractions of low cell number were prepared using SMART-Seq v4 Ultra Low Input. Regarding the study as a whole: The booster response re-showed most primary clones: 96% CD4, over 80% CD8. The appearance of a small share of clonotypes in both CD4 and CD8 compartments was observed.

This clonotype showed up many times. As yet, its antigen is unknown. This CDR3 is built from 14 residues. CDR1 is MNHEY and CDR2 is SVGAGI in the germline V gene. J was trimmed by 0 bases and V by 10 bases; bases with no gene match: 5. A universal primer site and UMIs were added as TCR cDNA was made by 5'RACE template switching. One entry per CDR3 protein results from TCRdb running MiXCR on the 5' RACE reads. The sample holds about 210,000 distinct CDR3 sequences, roughly 6.2% seen once. The rearrangement uses TRBV6-5 and TRBJ2-2; 7 positions agree with TRBD1. The material sequenced was CD4+ T cells sorted from PBMCs, taken on the day of the yellow fever booster vaccination. This clonotype originated in a young man who received the YFV17D yellow fever vaccine. The CDR3 DNA follows: TGTGCCACCGACAGGGCTACGAACACCGGGGAGCTGTTTTTT. Its translation is CATDRATNTGELFF.